The clone carrying this T cell receptor (beta chain) was recorded once. This sample is part of a study of blood T cell repertoires in COVID-19. Overall study: In each case, the material was cDNA or gDNA derived from T cells, B-cell-depleted T cells, or PBMCs.

V trimming: 10 bases; J trimming: 4 bases; junction bases outside the gene matches: 9. This CDR3 has 13 amino acids. Germline assignment: CDR1 MNHEY and CDR2 SVGAGI. The method was immunoSEQ multiplex PCR; TCRdb's version includes in-frame clones alone and lacks a portion of them. The repertoire has about 180,000 clones, less than 85% of them found once; the top ten carry 5.5% to 7.5%. The sequence came from a human donor in a cohort sampled during active COVID-19. V usage is TRBV6-5 and J usage is TRBJ1-2, with 7 bases matching TRBD1. The material sequenced was peripheral blood. The CDR3 DNA is TGTGCCACCTTAAGGGGGCTGGTCTATGGCTACACCTTC. It translates to CATLRGLVYGYTF.